The clone carrying this T cell receptor beta chain showed up just once. The data stem from a study of blood T cell repertoires in COVID-19. Study information: T cells, B-cell-depleted T cells, or PBMCs supplied cDNA or gDNA.

Method: immunoSEQ multiplex PCR; TCRdb's copy keeps in-frame clones and lacks some. Of 200,000 or so clones detected, under 90% appear once; the ten largest clones hold less than 20%. This CDR3 spans 12 amino acids. Trimming stripped 5 bases from V and 7 bases from J, with 14 bases between. From germline, CDR1 is GTSNPN and CDR2 SVGIG (reference sequence). The sample taken for sequencing was peripheral blood. The V call is TRBV30, the J call TRBJ2-5; D might be TRBD2 (6 bases). The source is a human donor in a cohort sampled during active COVID-19. The chain's CDR3 is CAWGGLAGTQYF. The CDR3 DNA reads as TGTGCCTGGGGGGGGTTAGCCGGGACCCAGTACTTC.